These 13 T cell receptor beta chains share one sample of origin, sequenced in a study of spatial heterogeneity in lung cancer. Time point in this sample: sample taken at primary tumor resection. TCRdb ran MiXCR on the 5' RACE reads and lists one entry per CDR3 protein. The repertoire holds under 80,000 distinct CDR3 sequences, with roughly 5.9% as singletons. Sequences were derived from PBMCs, sampled at surgery. The receptors originated from a female donor with early-stage non-small cell lung cancer.

This clonotype was detected ten times or more. The chain has TRBV14 and TRBJ1-3, with D uncertain. Germline V gene data show CDR1 as SGHDN and CDR2 as FVKESK. Deletions cut 1 base from V and 2 bases from J, with 12 bases between. This CDR3 is built from 16 residues. CDR3 in DNA: TGTGCCAGCAGCCAAGTTGCAGGTTTGCCTGGAAACACCATATATTTT. Protein product: CASSQVAGLPGNTIYF.

This clonotype has a handful of counts. This chain joins TRBV18 and TRBJ2-1, with D uncertain. The germline V gene has CDR1 KGHSH and CDR2 LQKENI. The CDR3 covers 14 residues. Trimming cost V 2 bases and J 7 bases, with 12 bases left between them. The chain's CDR3 is CASSPELMGNEQFF. The CDR3 DNA sequence: TGTGCCAGCTCACCAGAACTGATGGGGAATGAGCAGTTCTTC.

This chain links TRBV7-6 with TRBJ2-7; 7 nucleotides match TRBD2. CDR1 SGHVS and CDR2 FNYEAQ come from the germline V gene. This CDR3 is built from 15 residues. With V trimmed by 2 bases and J by 0 bases, 4 bases remained unmatched. The CDR3 DNA reads as TGTGCCAGCAGCTTAAGGGCTAGCGGCTCCTACGAGCAGTACTTC. It yields the protein CASSLRASGSYEQYF.

This clonotype was picked up a small number of times. This sequence joins TRBV29-1 and TRBJ2-3; tentative D call: TRBD2 (7 bases). With 7 bases removed from V and 0 bases from J, the gap between germline ends came to 14 bases. The CDR3 is 14 amino acids. The germline V gene has CDR1 SQVTM and CDR2 ANQGSEA. The CDR3 nucleotides are TGCAGCGGCGTGGGGGGGGCTAGCACAGATACGCAGTATTTT. This encodes CSGVGGASTDTQYF.

This clonotype has just a few counts. This chain uses TRBV24-1 with TRBJ2-2; 8 bases map to TRBD2. Germline V gene data show CDR1 as KGHDR and CDR2 as SFDVKD. V shed 7 bases and J 3 bases; nucleotides not matched to a gene: 9. There are 16 residues in the CDR3. The CDR3 loop is CATSLHGGVDTGELFF. The CDR3 DNA reads TGTGCCACCAGCCTACACGGGGGGGTGGACACCGGGGAGCTGTTTTTT.

This clonotype showed up just a few times. This chain joins TRBV11-2 and TRBJ1-3; D is perhaps TRBD1 (6 bases). V was clipped by 5 bases and J by 4 bases, with 15 bases between them. The CDR3 is 15 residues long. CDR1 SGHAT and CDR2 FQNNGV come from the germline V gene. CDR3 sequence: CASSSTGRTGNTIYF. CDR3 coding DNA: TGTGCCAGCAGCAGTACAGGGAGAACGGGAAACACCATATATTTT. The full variable domain, in which reference TRBV11-2 and TRBJ1-3 provide the parts outside the CDR3, is EAGVAQSPRYKIIEKRQSVAFWCNPISGHATLYWYQQILGQGPKLLIQFQNNGVVDDSQLPKDRFSAERLKGVDSTLKIQPAKLEDSAVYLCASSSTGRTGNTIYFGEGSWLTVV.

This clonotype was detected ten times or more. The rearrangement joins TRBV28 to TRBJ2-7, with 8 bases that match TRBD2. Germline V gene data show CDR1 as MDHEN and CDR2 as SYDVKM. The CDR3 is 15 amino acids. J gave up 5 bases and V 3 bases, and 9 bases lay outside the gene matches. CDR3 coding DNA: TGTGCCAGCAGTTTGGGTAGCGGGAATGGGGACGAGCAGTACTTC. Encoded protein: CASSLGSGNGDEQYF.

This clonotype was seen repeatedly, ten times or more. The chain recombines TRBV3-1 with TRBJ1-1; D remains ambiguous. CDR1 and CDR2 (germline): LGHDT, YNNKEL (reference sequence). The CDR3 spans 13 residues. V was clipped by 8 bases and J by 6 bases, with 16 bases between them. The CDR3 region has the DNA TGTGCCAGCTCCATATCTGGTGGCGCTGAAGCTTTCTTT. Its translation is CASSISGGAEAFF.

There are many counts of this clonotype. J is TRBJ1-5 and V is TRBV5-6, with D perhaps TRBD1 (6 bases). The CDR3 extends over 14 amino acids. CDR1 is SGHDT and CDR2 is YYEEEE in the germline V gene. V lost 2 bases and J 6 bases, leaving 12 bases between the germline ends. The CDR3 loop reads CASSLGDNFQPQHF. DNA of the CDR3: TGTGCCAGCAGCTTAGGGGACAATTTTCAGCCCCAGCATTTT.

This clonotype was seen repeatedly, ten times or more. The chain employs TRBV9 and TRBJ2-1; TRBD1 aligns across 10 bases. This CDR3 contains 14 residues. Germline loops: CDR1 SGDLS, CDR2 YYNGEE. Trimming took 0 bases from V and 9 from J; bases not matched to a gene: 3. The CDR3 is CASSVVTGGGEQFF. The CDR3 nucleotides read TGTGCCAGCAGCGTAGTGACAGGGGGCGGTGAGCAGTTCTTC.

There are many counts of this clonotype. The genes are TRBV7-9 and TRBJ2-2; D not certain. Trimming pared 6 bases from V and 2 bases from J, leaving 13 bases between. The CDR3 contains 15 residues. The germline V gene encodes CDR1 SEHNR and CDR2 FQNEAQ (reference sequence). For the CDR3, the DNA is TGTGCCAGCAGTTATTCTTCTGTAAACACCGGGGAGCTGTTTTTT. Translating gives CASSYSSVNTGELFF.

This clonotype occurred a few times. This chain joins TRBV9 and TRBJ2-2, with TRBD2 matching over 8 bases. The CDR3 covers 13 residues. Germline V gene sequence: CDR1 SGDLS, CDR2 YYNGEE. After removal of 2 bases from V and 6 bases from J, the junction contained 0 bases not matched to a gene. The CDR3 DNA sequence: TGTGCCAGCAGCGTGACTAGCGCCGGGGAGCTGTTTTTT. Translating gives CASSVTSAGELFF.

In this sample, this clonotype turned up many times. V is TRBV24-1 and J is TRBJ1-5; D remains ambiguous. From germline, CDR1 is KGHDR and CDR2 SFDVKD. V was clipped by 2 bases and J by 5 bases, with 6 bases between them. The CDR3 length is 13 residues. CDR3 nucleotides: TGTGCCACCAGTGATTCTAGTTATCAGCCCCAGCATTTT. This gives the protein CATSDSSYQPQHF.